This T cell receptor (beta chain) derives from a study of blood T cell repertoires in COVID-19. Whole-study context: The United States, Italy and Spain provided the acute and convalescent COVID-19 samples. The cDNA or gDNA used as material had been derived from T cells, B-cell-depleted T cells, or PBMCs.

V shed 6 bases and J 2 bases; nucleotides not matched to a gene: 2. This CDR3 is built from 14 residues. Germline V CDR1 and CDR2: ENHRY, SYGVKD. One Seattle source followed patients from active infection through their disease course. Sequencing was performed with immunoSEQ multiplex PCR; in TCRdb, only in-frame clones are kept and a portion is missing. The sample has 35,000 to 40,000 clones, approximately 90% seen once. Specimen: peripheral blood. The gene calls are TRBV10-3 and TRBJ2-7, with 12 bases identical to TRBD2. This TCR was recovered from a man in his 60s with COVID-19, enrolled during active disease. The CDR3 DNA sequence: TGTGCCATCAGCCGACTAGCGGGAGCCTACGAGCAGTACTTC. Translation: CAISRLAGAYEQYF.